This T cell receptor beta chain was obtained from a study of blood T cell repertoires in COVID-19. Study-level information: Samples taken during acute and convalescent COVID-19 were collected in the United States, Italy and Spain.

Methods used by the authors: Reference gene primer amplification yielded estimated nucleated cell counts. The protocol was immunoSEQ multiplex PCR, while the TCRdb copy is restricted to in-frame clones and leaves out a portion. Clone size and the V and J calls come from that table; the DNA yielded D and trimming. The sample includes 8,500 to 10,000 clones, around 80% of them seen just once. CDR3 length equals 14 residues. V was pared by 10 bases and J by 0 bases, with 14 bases between. Germline CDR1 MNHEY, CDR2 SVGAGI. Sequenced material: peripheral blood. The receptor was derived from a man in his 70s with active COVID-19. This rearrangement joins TRBV6-5 to TRBJ2-3; D is ambiguous. The CDR3 nucleotides read TGTGCCACCGAGGAAGCTGGCAGCACAGATACGCAGTATTTT. Its translation: CATEEAGSTDTQYF.